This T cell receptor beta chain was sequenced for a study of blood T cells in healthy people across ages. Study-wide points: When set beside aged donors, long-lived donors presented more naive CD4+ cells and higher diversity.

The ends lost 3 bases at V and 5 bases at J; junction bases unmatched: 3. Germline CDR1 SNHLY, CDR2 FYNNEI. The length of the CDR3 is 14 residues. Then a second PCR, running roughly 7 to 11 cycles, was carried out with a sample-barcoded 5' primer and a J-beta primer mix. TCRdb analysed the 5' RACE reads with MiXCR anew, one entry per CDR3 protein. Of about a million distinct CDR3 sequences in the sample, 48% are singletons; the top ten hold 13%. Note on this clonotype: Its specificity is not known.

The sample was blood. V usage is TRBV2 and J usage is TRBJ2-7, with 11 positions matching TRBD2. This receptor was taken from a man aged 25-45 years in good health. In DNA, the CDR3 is TGTGCCAGCAGTGATAGCGGGGGGGCCCACGAGCAGTACTTC. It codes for CASSDSGGAHEQYF.